The 3 T cell receptor beta chains in this list originate from one sample, sequenced in a study of blood T cell repertoires in COVID-19. Data came from immunoSEQ multiplex PCR; TCRdb stores just in-frame clones and leaves some out. The table includes about 260,000 clones, about nine tenths detected once. The specimen was peripheral blood. Receptors originate from a person aged 18-35 years with COVID-19, enrolled during active disease.

CDR3 coding DNA: TGTGCCAGCAGCGTAGGCGGGATACAGAACACCGGGGAGCTGTTTTTT. Translated: CASSVGGIQNTGELFF. The chain is built from TRBV9 and TRBJ2-2, with D possibly being TRBD2 (6 bases). Germline loops: CDR1 SGDLS, CDR2 YYNGEE. CDR3 length: 16 amino acids. V was shortened by 0 bases and J by 1 base, with 10 bases between the two germline ends.

The chain couples TRBV19 to TRBJ1-5; 8 positions agree with TRBD1. CDR1 and CDR2 (germline): LNHDA, SQIVND (reference sequence). The CDR3 totals 16 residues. V lost 5 bases, J lost 0 bases, and 6 bases stayed unmatched. For the CDR3, the DNA is TGTGCCAGTAGTTTTGACAGGGGTGGTAGCAATCAGCCCCAGCATTTT. Translated: CASSFDRGGSNQPQHF. Complete variable domain (other parts from reference TRBV19 and TRBJ1-5): DGGITQSPKYLFRKEGQNVTLSCEQNLNHDAMYWYRQDPGQGLRLIYYSQIVNDFQKGDIAEGYSVSREKKESFPLTVTSAQKNPTAFYLCASSFDRGGSNQPQHFGDGTRLSIL.

V usage is TRBV7-8 and J usage is TRBJ1-5, with TRBD1 identical over 9 bases. Unmatched junction bases numbered 8, after V lost 5 bases and J lost 6 bases. This CDR3 contains 15 residues. Germline-derived CDR1 and CDR2 are SGHVS and FQNEAQ. The CDR3 reads CASSVGGQGSQPQHF. The DNA of the CDR3 is TGTGCCAGCAGCGTAGGCGGACAGGGGAGTCAGCCCCAGCATTTT. Variable domain in full (rest from reference TRBV7-8 and TRBJ1-5): GAGVSQSPRYKVAKRGQDVALRCDPISGHVSLFWYQQALGQGPEFLTYFQNEAQLDKSGLPSDRFFAERPEGSVSTLKIQRTQQEDSAVYLCASSVGGQGSQPQHFGDGTRLSIL.